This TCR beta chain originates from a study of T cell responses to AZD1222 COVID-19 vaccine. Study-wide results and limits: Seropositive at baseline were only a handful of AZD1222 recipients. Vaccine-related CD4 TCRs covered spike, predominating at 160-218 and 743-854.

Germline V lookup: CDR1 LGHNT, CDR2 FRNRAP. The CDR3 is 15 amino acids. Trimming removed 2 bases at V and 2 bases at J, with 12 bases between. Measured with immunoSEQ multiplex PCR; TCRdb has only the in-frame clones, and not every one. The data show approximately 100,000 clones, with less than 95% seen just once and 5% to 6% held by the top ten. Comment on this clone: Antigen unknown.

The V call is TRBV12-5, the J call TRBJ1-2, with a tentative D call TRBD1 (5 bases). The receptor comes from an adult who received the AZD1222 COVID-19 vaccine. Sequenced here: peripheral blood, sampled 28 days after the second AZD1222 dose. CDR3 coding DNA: TGTGCTAGTGGTTTGCCCCCGGGGCTAAACTATGGCTACACCTTC. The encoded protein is CASGLPPGLNYGYTF.